A selection of T cell receptor beta chains follows, all from one sample in a study of cytomegalovirus exposure and HLA in healthy donors. Clones were read by immunoSEQ multiplex PCR, and TCRdb kept only the in-frame ones, dropping some. The data include 70,000 or so clones; the top ten clones carry about 0.82%. Sequencing used PBMCs. The source is a boy aged 10-17 years in good health and CMV-seronegative. The CDR3 runs from the conserved cysteine through the conserved F or W. The order of the fields is D gene, V gene, J gene, CDR3 DNA, CDR3 protein. A D gene is named only where the DNA matches it firmly.

TRBD2	TRBV4-2	TRBJ2-7	TGTGCCAGCAGCCAAGGGGTGACCCTGGCTAGCGGGATTTCCTACGAGCAGTACTTC	CASSQGVTLASGISYEQYF
TRBD2	TRBV11-1	TRBJ2-7	TGTGCCAGCAGCTCGAGACAGGGACTAGCGGGAGTAATGTACGAGCAGTACTTC	CASSSRQGLAGVMYEQYF
TRBD2	TRBV5-1	TRBJ2-3	TGCGCCAGCTCTAGACAGGGACTAGCGTACACAGATACGCAGTATTTT	CASSRQGLAYTDTQYF
-	TRBV6-4	TRBJ2-7	TGTGCCAGCAGTGAGGCTTCAGGGGCTTCCTACGAGCAGTACTTC	CASSEASGASYEQYF
TRBD2	TRBV6-5	TRBJ2-5	TGTGCCAGCAGTGGACCGGGACTAACACAAGAGACCCAGTACTTC	CASSGPGLTQETQYF
TRBD2	TRBV14	TRBJ2-2	TGTGCCAGCAGCCAAGTTAGCGGGAGTACTGCCGGGGAGCTGTTTTTT	CASSQVSGSTAGELFF
-	TRBV10-3	TRBJ2-7	TGTGCCATCAGTGAGTCTTTCCTCCGTGGGAGGGAGCAGTACTTC	CAISESFLRGREQYF
TRBD1	TRBV5-5	TRBJ2-7	TGTGCCAGCAGCTTGGCACAGGGGTCCTACGAGCAGTACTTC	CASSLAQGSYEQYF
-	TRBV5-6	TRBJ1-1	TGTGCCAGCAGCTTAGCCAGGGCGCGGGCTTTCTTT	CASSLARARAFF
-	TRBV10-3	TRBJ1-1	TGTGCCATCAGCCCCGGATCCCAGGTAACTGAAGCTTTCTTT	CAISPGSQVTEAFF
-	TRBV18	TRBJ2-1	TGTGCCGGAGGGGGCTCCGACAATGAGCAGTTCTTC	CAGGGSDNEQFF
-	TRBV2	TRBJ2-7	TGTGCCAGCAGTGGGGGCAACCCTGACTACGAGCAGTACTTC	CASSGGNPDYEQYF
-	TRBV6-5	TRBJ2-1	TGTGCCAGCAGTCGAACGGGAGCCAATGAGCAGTTCTTC	CASSRTGANEQFF
-	TRBV5-1	TRBJ1-5	TGCGCCAGCAGCTTGGATATAGGCGGAAAGCCCCAGCATTTT	CASSLDIGGKPQHF
-	TRBV29-1	TRBJ2-6	TGCAGCGTTGTAGGTACAGCTGGGGCCAACGTCCTGACTTTC	CSVVGTAGANVLTF
-	TRBV2	TRBJ2-7	TGTGCCAGCGGAATGACTGCGGCCGGCGAGCAGTACTTC	CASGMTAAGEQYF
-	TRBV6-5	TRBJ1-1	TGTGCCAGCAGCCAAACAGGGAGGGACACTGAAGCTTTCTTT	CASSQTGRDTEAFF
-	TRBV30	TRBJ1-2	TGTGCCTGGAGAGGGAGGGACTATGGCTACACCTTC	CAWRGRDYGYTF
-	TRBV5-5	TRBJ1-2	TGTGCCAGCAGCTTGCTAAGTCAGGAGGGGACCTCTAACTATGGCTACACCTTC	CASSLLSQEGTSNYGYTF
-	TRBV6-4	TRBJ1-1	TGTGCCAGCAGTGCGGGGGAGAGAACTGAAGCTTTCTTT	CASSAGERTEAFF
-	TRBV30	TRBJ2-7	TGTGCCTGGGGGGACTTGGCGGGCTACGAGCAGTCCTTC	CAWGDLAGYEQSF
TRBD2	TRBV4-3	TRBJ2-1	TGCGCCAGCAGCCAAGCCGGGACTAGAAGTGAGCAGTTCTTC	CASSQAGTRSEQFF
TRBD1	TRBV30	TRBJ2-7	TGTGCCTGGAGTGTCGGAGACAGGGGGCCCTACGAGCAGTACTTC	CAWSVGDRGPYEQYF
TRBD1	TRBV6-1	TRBJ1-2	TGTGCCAGCAGTCGTCCAGGGGGCGCGTGGAATGGCTACACCTTC	CASSRPGGAWNGYTF
-	TRBV7-3	TRBJ2-1	TGTGCCAGCAGCTTAATCGGGCTGGCCGGGGATGAGCAGTTCTTC	CASSLIGLAGDEQFF
-	TRBV4-1	TRBJ1-1	TGCGCCAGCAGCCAACCCTTCTCCTTAGGGGGCACTGAAGCTTTCTTT	CASSQPFSLGGTEAFF
TRBD2	TRBV6-4	TRBJ2-1	TGTGCCAGCAGTGACGGGACTAGCGGGAATGAGCAGTTCTTC	CASSDGTSGNEQFF
TRBD2	TRBV4-1	TRBJ2-3	TGCGCCAGCAGCCTCGGGACTAGCGGGGGATTGGGGACGCAGTATTTT	CASSLGTSGGLGTQYF
TRBD1	TRBV18	TRBJ1-2	TGTGCCAGCTCACCAATCAGCTCGATAGGACAGGGGGCTGGCTATGGCTACACCTTC	CASSPISSIGQGAGYGYTF
-	TRBV19	TRBJ1-2	TGTGCCAGTAGTGAGGTTACTAACTATGGCTACACCTTC	CASSEVTNYGYTF
TRBD2	TRBV7-3	TRBJ2-2	TGTGCCAGCAGCCTCCTAGCGGGAGGACCCGGGGAGCTGTTTTTT	CASSLLAGGPGELFF
-	TRBV19	TRBJ1-1	TGTGCCAGTAGTATAGACGGGAGGCCCCGGGGCACTGAAGCTTTCTTT	CASSIDGRPRGTEAFF
TRBD1	TRBV18	TRBJ2-1	TGTGCCAGCTCACCCAACAGGGGGGCCTACAATGAGCAGTTCTTC	CASSPNRGAYNEQFF
TRBD1	TRBV19	TRBJ1-4	TGTGCCAGCTCTTTCGACAGGGGAGATGAAAAACTGTTTTTT	CASSFDRGDEKLFF
-	TRBV13	TRBJ2-3	TGTGCCAGCAGCTTGGCGAGGCAGGGTGGCGATACGCAGTATTTT	CASSLARQGGDTQYF
-	TRBV29-1	TRBJ1-5	TGCAGCGTCGGGGGGGTCAATCAGCCCCAGCATTTT	CSVGGVNQPQHF
-	TRBV7-9	TRBJ1-2	TGTGCCAGCAGCACCCCCCGGACGGGAGCCTATGGCTACACCTTC	CASSTPRTGAYGYTF
TRBD1	TRBV11-1	TRBJ2-7	TGTGCCAGCAGCTCTACAGGGGGCTCGGGTTACGAGCAGTACTTC	CASSSTGGSGYEQYF
-	TRBV27	TRBJ2-1	TGTGCCAGCAGTCAGGCCCATGAGCAGTTCTTC	CASSQAHEQFF
-	TRBV15	TRBJ2-1	TGTGCCACCAAAAAAGGGGGAGTAATTGAGCAGTTCTTC	CATKKGGVIEQFF
-	TRBV5-1	TRBJ2-3	TGCGCCAGCAGCGGAGGGACTAGCACAGATACGCAGTATTTT	CASSGGTSTDTQYF
-	TRBV6-5	TRBJ2-5	TGTGCCAGCAGTTACTCAAGCGGAATGTACCAAGAGACCCAGTACTTC	CASSYSSGMYQETQYF
TRBD2	TRBV4-2	TRBJ2-2	TGTGCCAGCAGCCAAGCCGGGACTAGCGGGACAATAACGGGCACCGGGGAGCTGTTTTTT	CASSQAGTSGTITGTGELFF
-	TRBV4-1	TRBJ1-1	TGCGCCAGCAGCCAATCCCCCGGTCCGAACACTGAAGCTTTCTTT	CASSQSPGPNTEAFF